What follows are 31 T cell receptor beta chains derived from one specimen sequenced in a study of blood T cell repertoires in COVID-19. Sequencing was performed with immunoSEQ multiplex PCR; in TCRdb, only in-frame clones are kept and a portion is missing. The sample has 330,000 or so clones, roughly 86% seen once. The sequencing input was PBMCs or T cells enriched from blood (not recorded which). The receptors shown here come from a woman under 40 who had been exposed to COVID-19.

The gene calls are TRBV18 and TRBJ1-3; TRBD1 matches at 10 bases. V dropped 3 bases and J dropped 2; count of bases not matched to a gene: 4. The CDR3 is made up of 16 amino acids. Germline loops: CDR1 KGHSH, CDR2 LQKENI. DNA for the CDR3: TGTGCCAGCTCACCTGGGGGACAGGGGACTGGAAACACCATATATTTT. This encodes CASSPGGQGTGNTIYF.

For the CDR3, the DNA is TGTGCCAGCAGCTTAGGCACAGGGGCCACCTACGAGCAGTACTTC. Translated: CASSLGTGATYEQYF. This rearrangement joins TRBV13 to TRBJ2-7, with TRBD1 matching over 7 bases. Per germline, CDR1 PRHDT and CDR2 FYEKMQ (reference sequence). The junction had 4 bases not matched to a gene; V was cut back by 0 bases and J by 2 bases. This CDR3 is 15 amino acids long.

CDR3 sequence (DNA): TGTGCCAGCAGCCGAAACAGTGCATTTAACTATGGCTACACCTTC. Translation gives CASSRNSAFNYGYTF. The chain is built from TRBV6-5 and TRBJ1-2; D ambiguous. CDR1 and CDR2 (germline): MNHEY, SVGAGI. The CDR3 extends over 15 amino acids. V was clipped by 6 bases and J by 1 base, with 15 bases between them.

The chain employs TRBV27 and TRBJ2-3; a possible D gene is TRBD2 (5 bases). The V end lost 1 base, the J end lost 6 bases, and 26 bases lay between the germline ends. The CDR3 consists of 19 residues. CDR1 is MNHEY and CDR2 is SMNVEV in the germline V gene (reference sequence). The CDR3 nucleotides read TGTGCCAGCAGTTTATACTCCCGAGGGCTAGATCGAACGTCGGATACGCAGTATTTT. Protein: CASSLYSRGLDRTSDTQYF.

CDR3 in amino acids: CASSVDSQGLAPDTQYF. The DNA of the CDR3 is TGTGCCAGCAGCGTAGATTCCCAGGGACTAGCGCCAGATACGCAGTATTTT. The chain is built from TRBV9 and TRBJ2-3, with TRBD2 matching over 10 bases. The CDR3 has 17 amino acids. Losses at the gene ends were 0 bases for V and 4 bases for J; bases not matched to a gene: 8. Germline CDR1 and CDR2: SGDLS and YYNGEE. Based on the CDR3 plus reference TRBV9 and TRBJ2-3, the full variable domain is DSGVTQTPKHLITATGQRVTLRCSPRSGDLSVYWYQQSLDQGLQFLIQYYNGEERAKGNILERFSAQQFPDLHSELNLSSLELGDSALYFCASSVDSQGLAPDTQYFGPGTRLTVL.

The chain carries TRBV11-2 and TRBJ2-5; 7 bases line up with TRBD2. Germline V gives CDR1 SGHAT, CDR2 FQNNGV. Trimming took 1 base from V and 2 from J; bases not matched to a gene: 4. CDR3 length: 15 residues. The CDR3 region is CASSLAGLTQETQYF. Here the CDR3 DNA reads TGTGCCAGCAGCTTAGCGGGACTAACTCAAGAGACCCAGTACTTC.

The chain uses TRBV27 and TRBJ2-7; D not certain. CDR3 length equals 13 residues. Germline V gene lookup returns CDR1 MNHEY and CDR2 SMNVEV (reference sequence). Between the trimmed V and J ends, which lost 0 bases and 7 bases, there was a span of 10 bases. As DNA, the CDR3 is TGTGCCAGCAGTTTATCGCCGGTTTGGGAGCAGTACTTC. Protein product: CASSLSPVWEQYF.

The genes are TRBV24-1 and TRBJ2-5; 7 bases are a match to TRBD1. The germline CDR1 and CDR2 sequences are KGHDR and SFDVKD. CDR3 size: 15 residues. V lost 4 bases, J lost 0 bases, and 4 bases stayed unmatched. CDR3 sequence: CATSDLGQNQETQYF. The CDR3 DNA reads TGTGCCACCAGTGACTTGGGACAGAACCAAGAGACCCAGTACTTC.

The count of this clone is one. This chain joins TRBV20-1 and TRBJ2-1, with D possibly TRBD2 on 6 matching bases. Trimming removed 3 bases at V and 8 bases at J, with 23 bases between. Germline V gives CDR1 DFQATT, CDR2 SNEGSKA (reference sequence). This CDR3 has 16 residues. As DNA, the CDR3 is TGCAGTGCTAGTCCCGTTTCCGGGACTGAGAAGGATGAGCAGTTCTTC. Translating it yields CSASPVSGTEKDEQFF.

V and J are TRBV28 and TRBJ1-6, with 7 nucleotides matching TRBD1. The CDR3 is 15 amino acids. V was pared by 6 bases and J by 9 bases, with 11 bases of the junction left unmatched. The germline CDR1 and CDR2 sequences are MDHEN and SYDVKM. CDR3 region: CASSQRQGGGSPLHF. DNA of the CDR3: TGTGCCAGCAGCCAAAGACAGGGCGGAGGTTCACCCCTCCACTTT.

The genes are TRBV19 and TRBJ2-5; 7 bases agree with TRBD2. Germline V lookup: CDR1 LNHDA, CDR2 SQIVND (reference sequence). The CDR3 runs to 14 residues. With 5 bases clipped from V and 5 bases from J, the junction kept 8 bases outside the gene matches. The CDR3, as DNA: TGTGCCAGTAGTCCCCGACTAGCCGGGGAGACCCAGTACTTC. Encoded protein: CASSPRLAGETQYF.

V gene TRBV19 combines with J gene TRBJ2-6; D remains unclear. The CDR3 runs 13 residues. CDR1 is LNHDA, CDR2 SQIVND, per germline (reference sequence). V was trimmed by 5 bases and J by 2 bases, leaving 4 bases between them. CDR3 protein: CASSAAGANVLTF. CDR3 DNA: TGTGCCAGTAGTGCGGCTGGGGCCAACGTCCTGACTTTC.

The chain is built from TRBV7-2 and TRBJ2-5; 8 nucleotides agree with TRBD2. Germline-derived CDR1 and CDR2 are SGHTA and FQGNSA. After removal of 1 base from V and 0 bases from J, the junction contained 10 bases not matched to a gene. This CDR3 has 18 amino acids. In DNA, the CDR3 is TGTGCCAGCAGCTTAGGGGGACTGGCGGGAGGTCACCAAGAGACCCAGTACTTC. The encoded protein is CASSLGGLAGGHQETQYF.

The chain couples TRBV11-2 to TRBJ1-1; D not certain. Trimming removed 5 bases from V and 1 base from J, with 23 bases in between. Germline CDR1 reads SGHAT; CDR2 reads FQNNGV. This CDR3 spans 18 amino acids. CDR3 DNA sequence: TGTGCCAGCAGCCCCCGATCCGGGGTCCTCCTTCCGAACACTGAAGCTTTCTTT. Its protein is CASSPRSGVLLPNTEAFF. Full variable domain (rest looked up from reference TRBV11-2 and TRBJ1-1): EAGVAQSPRYKIIEKRQSVAFWCNPISGHATLYWYQQILGQGPKLLIQFQNNGVVDDSQLPKDRFSAERLKGVDSTLKIQPAKLEDSAVYLCASSPRSGVLLPNTEAFFGQGTRLTVV.

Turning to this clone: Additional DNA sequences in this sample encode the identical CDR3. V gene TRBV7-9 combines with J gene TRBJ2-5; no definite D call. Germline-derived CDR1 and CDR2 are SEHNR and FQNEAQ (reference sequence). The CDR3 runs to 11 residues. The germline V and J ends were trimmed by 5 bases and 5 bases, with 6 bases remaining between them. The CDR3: CASSPRETQYF. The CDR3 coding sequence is TGTGCCAGCAGCCCGCGGGAGACCCAGTACTTC. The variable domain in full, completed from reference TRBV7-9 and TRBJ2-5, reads DTGVSQNPRHKITKRGQNVTFRCDPISEHNRLYWYRQTLGQGPEFLTYFQNEAQLEKSRLLSDRFSAERPKGSFSTLEIQRTEQGDSAMYLCASSPRETQYFGPGTRLLVL.

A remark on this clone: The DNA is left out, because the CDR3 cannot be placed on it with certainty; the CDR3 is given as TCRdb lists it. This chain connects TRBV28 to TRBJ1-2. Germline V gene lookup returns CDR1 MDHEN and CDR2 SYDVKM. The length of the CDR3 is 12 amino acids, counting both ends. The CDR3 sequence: CASSLLVGRGSF.

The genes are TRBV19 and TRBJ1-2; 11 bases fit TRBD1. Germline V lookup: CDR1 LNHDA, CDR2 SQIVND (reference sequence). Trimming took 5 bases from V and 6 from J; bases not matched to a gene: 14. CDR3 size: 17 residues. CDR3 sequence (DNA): TGTGCCAGTAGTGTGCAAGCCGGGACAGGGGGATTGGATGGCTACACCTTC. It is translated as CASSVQAGTGGLDGYTF.

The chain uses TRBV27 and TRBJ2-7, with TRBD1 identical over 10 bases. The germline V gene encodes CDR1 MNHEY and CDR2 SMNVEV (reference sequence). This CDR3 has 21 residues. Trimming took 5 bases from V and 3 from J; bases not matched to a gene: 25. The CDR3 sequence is CASSPYSRTTLKRDRGYEQYF. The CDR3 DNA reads TGTGCCAGCAGTCCCTACTCTCGGACGACACTCAAGAGGGACAGGGGCTACGAGCAGTACTTC.

This CDR3 reads CASGKENYGYTF. In nucleotides, the CDR3 is TGTGCTAGCGGGAAGGAGAACTATGGCTACACCTTC. The chain uses TRBV12-5 and TRBJ1-2, with D hard to call. Germline V gene data show CDR1 as LGHNT and CDR2 as FRNRAP. The CDR3 length is 12 residues. The V and J ends lost 9 bases and 2 bases respectively, with 10 bases between them.

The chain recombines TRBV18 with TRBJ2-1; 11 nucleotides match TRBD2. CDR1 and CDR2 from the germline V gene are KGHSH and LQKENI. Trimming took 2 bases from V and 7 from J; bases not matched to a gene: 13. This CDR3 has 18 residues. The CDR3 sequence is CASSPVATSGSGSNEQFF. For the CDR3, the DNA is TGTGCCAGCTCACCAGTTGCCACTAGCGGGAGCGGTTCAAATGAGCAGTTCTTC.

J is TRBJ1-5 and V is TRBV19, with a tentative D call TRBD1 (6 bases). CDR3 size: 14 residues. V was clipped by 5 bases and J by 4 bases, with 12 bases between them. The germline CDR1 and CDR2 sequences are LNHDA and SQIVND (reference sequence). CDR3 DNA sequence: TGTGCCAGTAGTCTCCACAGGGAAAATCAGCCCCAGCATTTT. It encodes CASSLHRENQPQHF.

The CDR3 sequence: CASSQDWTVNTEAFF. The CDR3 nucleotides are TGTGCCAGCAGCCAAGATTGGACAGTGAACACTGAAGCTTTCTTT. The genes are TRBV14 and TRBJ1-1; tentatively, D is TRBD1 (6 bases). The CDR3 contains 15 residues. Germline V CDR1 and CDR2: SGHDN, FVKESK. Trimming stripped 0 bases from V and 0 bases from J, with 8 bases between.

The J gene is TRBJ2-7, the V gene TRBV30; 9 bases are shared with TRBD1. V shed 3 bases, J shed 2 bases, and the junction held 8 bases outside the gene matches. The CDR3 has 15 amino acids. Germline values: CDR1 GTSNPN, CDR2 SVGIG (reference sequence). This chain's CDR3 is CAWSGTGGSPYEQYF. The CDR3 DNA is TGTGCCTGGAGCGGAACAGGGGGCTCCCCCTACGAGCAGTACTTC.

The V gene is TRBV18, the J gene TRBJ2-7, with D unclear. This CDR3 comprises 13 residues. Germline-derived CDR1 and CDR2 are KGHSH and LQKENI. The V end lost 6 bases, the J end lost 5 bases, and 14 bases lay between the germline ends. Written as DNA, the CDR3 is TGTGCCAGCTCGCGAGGTCCCGCCAACGAGCAGTACTTC. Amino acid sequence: CASSRGPANEQYF.

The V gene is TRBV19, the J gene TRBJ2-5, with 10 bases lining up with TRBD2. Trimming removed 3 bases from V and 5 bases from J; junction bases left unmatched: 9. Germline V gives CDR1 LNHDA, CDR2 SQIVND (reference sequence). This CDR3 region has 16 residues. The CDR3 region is CASSILASGRGETQYF. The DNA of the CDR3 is TGTGCCAGTAGTATCTTGGCTAGCGGGAGAGGGGAGACCCAGTACTTC.

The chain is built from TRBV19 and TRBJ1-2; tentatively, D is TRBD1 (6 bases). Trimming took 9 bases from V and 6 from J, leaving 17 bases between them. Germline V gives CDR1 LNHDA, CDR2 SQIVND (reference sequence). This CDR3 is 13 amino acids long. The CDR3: CASYTGPGDGYTF. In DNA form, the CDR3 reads TGTGCCAGCTATACGGGACCAGGGGATGGCTACACCTTC. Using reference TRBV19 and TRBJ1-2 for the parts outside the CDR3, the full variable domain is DGGITQSPKYLFRKEGQNVTLSCEQNLNHDAMYWYRQDPGQGLRLIYYSQIVNDFQKGDIAEGYSVSREKKESFPLTVTSAQKNPTAFYLCASYTGPGDGYTFGSGTRLTVV.

The CDR3 DNA follows: TGTGCCAGCAGCTTAACCCCACCCGACAGGGAGACTAACTATGGCTACACCTTC. Amino acid sequence: CASSLTPPDRETNYGYTF. V and J are TRBV7-9 and TRBJ1-2; 7 nucleotides align to TRBD1. Germline CDR1 is SEHNR and CDR2 is FQNEAQ (reference sequence). V trimming: 2 bases; J trimming: 0 bases; junction bases outside the gene matches: 12. This CDR3 has 18 residues.

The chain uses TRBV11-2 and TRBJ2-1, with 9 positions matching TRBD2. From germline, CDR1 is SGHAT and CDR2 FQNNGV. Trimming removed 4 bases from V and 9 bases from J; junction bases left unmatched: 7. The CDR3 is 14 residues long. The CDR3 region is CASSSFIAGVEQFF. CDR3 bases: TGTGCCAGCAGCTCATTCATAGCGGGAGTTGAGCAGTTCTTC.

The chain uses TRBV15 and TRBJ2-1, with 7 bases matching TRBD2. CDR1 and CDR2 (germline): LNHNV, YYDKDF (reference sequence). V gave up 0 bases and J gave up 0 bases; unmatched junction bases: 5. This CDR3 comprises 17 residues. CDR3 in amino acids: CATSRDWGGSSYNEQFF. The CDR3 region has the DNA TGTGCCACCAGCAGAGATTGGGGCGGGAGCTCCTACAATGAGCAGTTCTTC. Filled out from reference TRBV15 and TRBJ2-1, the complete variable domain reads DAMVIQNPRYQVTQFGKPVTLSCSQTLNHNVMYWYQQKSSQAPKLLFHYYDKDFNNEADTPDNFQSRRPNTSFCFLDIRSPGLGDTAMYLCATSRDWGGSSYNEQFFGPGTRLTVL.

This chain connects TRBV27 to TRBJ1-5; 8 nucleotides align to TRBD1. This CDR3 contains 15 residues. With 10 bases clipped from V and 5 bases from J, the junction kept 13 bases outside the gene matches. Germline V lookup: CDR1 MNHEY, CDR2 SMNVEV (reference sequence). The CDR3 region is CATKQGTGPYQPQHF. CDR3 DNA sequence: TGTGCCACCAAACAGGGGACAGGCCCTTATCAGCCCCAGCATTTT.

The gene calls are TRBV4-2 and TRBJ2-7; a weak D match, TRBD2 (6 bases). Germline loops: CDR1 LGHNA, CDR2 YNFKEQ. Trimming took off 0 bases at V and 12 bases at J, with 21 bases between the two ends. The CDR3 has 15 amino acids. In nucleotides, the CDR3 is TGTGCCAGCAGCCAAGATGGGGCGGAAGGGAGCGGGTTGTACTTC. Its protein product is CASSQDGAEGSGLYF.